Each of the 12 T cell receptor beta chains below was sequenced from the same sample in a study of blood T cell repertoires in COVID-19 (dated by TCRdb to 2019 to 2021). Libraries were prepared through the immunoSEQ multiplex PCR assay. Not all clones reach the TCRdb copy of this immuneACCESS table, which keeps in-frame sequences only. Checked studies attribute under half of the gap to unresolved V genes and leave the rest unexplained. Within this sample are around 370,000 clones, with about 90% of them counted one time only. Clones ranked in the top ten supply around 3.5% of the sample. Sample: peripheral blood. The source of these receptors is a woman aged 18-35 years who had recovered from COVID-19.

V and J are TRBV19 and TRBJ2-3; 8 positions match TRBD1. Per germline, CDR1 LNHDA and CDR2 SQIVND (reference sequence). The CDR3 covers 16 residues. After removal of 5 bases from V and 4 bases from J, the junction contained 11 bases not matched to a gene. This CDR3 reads CASSALQGDLADTQYF. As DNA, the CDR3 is TGTGCCAGTAGTGCATTACAGGGGGACCTGGCAGATACGCAGTATTTT. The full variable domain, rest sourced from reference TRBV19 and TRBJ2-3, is DGGITQSPKYLFRKEGQNVTLSCEQNLNHDAMYWYRQDPGQGLRLIYYSQIVNDFQKGDIAEGYSVSREKKESFPLTVTSAQKNPTAFYLCASSALQGDLADTQYFGPGTRLTVL.

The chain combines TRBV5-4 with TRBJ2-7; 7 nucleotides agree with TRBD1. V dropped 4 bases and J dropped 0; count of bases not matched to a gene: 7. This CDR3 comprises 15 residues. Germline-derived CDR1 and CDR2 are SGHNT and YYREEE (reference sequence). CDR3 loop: CASSRDRAISYEQYV. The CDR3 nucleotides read TGTGCCAGCAGCAGAGACAGGGCGATCTCCTACGAGCAGTACGTC.

This CDR3 is CAWSVRAGAPLEQYV. The CDR3 DNA sequence: TGTGCCTGGAGTGTAAGAGCGGGAGCCCCACTCGAGCAGTACGTC. The chain joins TRBV30 to TRBJ2-7, with 8 bases matching TRBD2. CDR1 is GTSNPN, CDR2 SVGIG, per germline (reference sequence). Trimming removed 0 bases from V and 6 bases from J; junction bases left unmatched: 10. The CDR3 sequence is 15 residues long.

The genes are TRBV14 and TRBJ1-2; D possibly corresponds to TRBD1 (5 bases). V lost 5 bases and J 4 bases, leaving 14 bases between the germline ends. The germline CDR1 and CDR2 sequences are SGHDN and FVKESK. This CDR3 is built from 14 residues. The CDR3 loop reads CASSTFAGSYGYTF. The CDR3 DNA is TGTGCCAGCAGCACTTTTGCAGGGTCCTATGGCTACACCTTC.

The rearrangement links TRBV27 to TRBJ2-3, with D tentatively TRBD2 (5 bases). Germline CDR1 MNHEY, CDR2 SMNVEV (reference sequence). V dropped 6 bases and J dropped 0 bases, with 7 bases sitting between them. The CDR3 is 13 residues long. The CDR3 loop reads CASRRVSTDTQYF. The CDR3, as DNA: TGTGCCAGCAGGAGGGTGAGCACAGATACGCAGTATTTT.

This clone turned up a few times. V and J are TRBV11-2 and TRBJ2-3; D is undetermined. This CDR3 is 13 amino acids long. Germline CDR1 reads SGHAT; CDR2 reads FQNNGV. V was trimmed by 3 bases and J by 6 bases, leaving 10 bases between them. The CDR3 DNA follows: TGTGCCAGCAGCTTGGTTTACGAGGATACGCAGTATTTT. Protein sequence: CASSLVYEDTQYF. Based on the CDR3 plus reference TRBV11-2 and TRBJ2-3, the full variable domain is EAGVAQSPRYKIIEKRQSVAFWCNPISGHATLYWYQQILGQGPKLLIQFQNNGVVDDSQLPKDRFSAERLKGVDSTLKIQPAKLEDSAVYLCASSLVYEDTQYFGPGTRLTVL.

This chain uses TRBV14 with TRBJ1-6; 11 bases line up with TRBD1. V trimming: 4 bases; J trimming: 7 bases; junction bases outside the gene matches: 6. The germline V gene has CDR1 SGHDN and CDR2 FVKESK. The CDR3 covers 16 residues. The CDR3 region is CASSLGTGGNNSPLHF. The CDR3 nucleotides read TGTGCCAGCAGCCTAGGGACAGGGGGAAACAATTCACCCCTCCACTTT. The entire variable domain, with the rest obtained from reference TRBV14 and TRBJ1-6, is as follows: EAGVTQFPSHSVIEKGQTVTLRCDPISGHDNLYWYRRVMGKEIKFLLHFVKESKQDESGMPNNRFLAERTGGTYSTLKVQPAELEDSGVYFCASSLGTGGNNSPLHFGNGTRLTVT.

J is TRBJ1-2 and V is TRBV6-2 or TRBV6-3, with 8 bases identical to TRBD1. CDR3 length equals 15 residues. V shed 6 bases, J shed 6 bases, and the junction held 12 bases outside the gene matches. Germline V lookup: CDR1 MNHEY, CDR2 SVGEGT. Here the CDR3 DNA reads TGTGCCAGCAGCCGAATTCCACAGGGGGTGGATGGCTACACCTTC. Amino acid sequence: CASSRIPQGVDGYTF.

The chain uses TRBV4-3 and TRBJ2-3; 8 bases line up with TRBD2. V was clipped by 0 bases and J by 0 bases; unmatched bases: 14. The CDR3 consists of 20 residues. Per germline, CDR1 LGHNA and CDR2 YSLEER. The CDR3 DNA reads TGCGCCAGCAGCCAAGATCCTCATAGTTCGGCTAGCGGGAGCACAGATACGCAGTATTTT. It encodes CASSQDPHSSASGSTDTQYF.

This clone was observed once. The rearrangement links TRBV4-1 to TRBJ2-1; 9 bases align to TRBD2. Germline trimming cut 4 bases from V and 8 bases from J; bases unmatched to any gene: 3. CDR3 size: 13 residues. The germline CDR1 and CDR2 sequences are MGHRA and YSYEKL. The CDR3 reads CASSLGLAYEQFF. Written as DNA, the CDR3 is TGCGCCAGCAGCCTTGGACTAGCGTATGAGCAGTTCTTC.

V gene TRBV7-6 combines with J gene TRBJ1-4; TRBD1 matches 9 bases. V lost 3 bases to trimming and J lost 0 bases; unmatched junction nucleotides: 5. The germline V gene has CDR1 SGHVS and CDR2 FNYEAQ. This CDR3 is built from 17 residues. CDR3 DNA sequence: TGTGCCAGCAGCTTTATCCGACAGGGGGCAACTAATGAAAAACTGTTTTTT. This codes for CASSFIRQGATNEKLFF.

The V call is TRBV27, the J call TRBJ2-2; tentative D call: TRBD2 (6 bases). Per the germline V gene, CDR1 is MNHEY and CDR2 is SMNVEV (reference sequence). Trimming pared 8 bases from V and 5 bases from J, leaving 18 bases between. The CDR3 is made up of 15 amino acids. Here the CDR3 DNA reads TGTGCCAGCTCGGTTGACCTGGAGGGTACCGGGGAGCTGTTTTTT. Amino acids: CASSVDLEGTGELFF.